Here is one T cell receptor beta chain with its context. Its antigen is currently not known. No much larger clonotype is one base removed from it; base qualities were not supplied. The data are from a study of chemoradiotherapy in HPV16-positive cancers (dated 2022 in TCRdb). About the investigation overall: Candidate HPV-specific T-cell clones and common TCR motifs were defined through functional T-cell assays on cells from two HPV16-positive patients. Whether T-cell immunity against the HPV oncoproteins E6 and E7 changes during chemoradiotherapy and whether survival is affected by this immunity were examined in the study. The candidate HPV-specific TCRs and motifs were then tracked in TCR repertoires from under 100 patients with HPV-related cancers.

General conclusions and limits of the study: Expansion of candidate HPV-specific clones and E7-related TCR motifs was observed in the tumor microenvironment during treatment, whereas no such expansion was observed for non-HPV-specific T cells. Improved recurrence-free survival in HPV16-positive patients was associated with expansion of HPV-responsive T cells during chemoradiotherapy. Only a couple of HPV16-positive patients were used to derive the functional definition of HPV-specific T cells, and the survival association was reported for HPV16-positive patients.

Repertoires were sampled multiple times during chemoradiotherapy, which allowed clonal expansion in the tumor microenvironment to be followed. Libraries were prepared through the immunoSEQ multiplex PCR assay. In its TCRdb copy, this immuneACCESS table keeps in-frame sequences only and misses some clones. Where compared with another copy, unresolved V genes explain less than half of these, and the others have no known cause. For this sample there are around 11,000 clones; roughly 72% appear just once. About 37% of the sample is held by the ten biggest clonotypes. In the germline V gene, CDR1 corresponds to LGHNA and CDR2 to YSLEER. The V and J ends are trimmed by 0 bases and 0 bases, leaving 11 bases between them. The CDR3, cysteine through phenylalanine, is 16 amino acids long. The CDR3 DNA has 48 bases and is translated from base 1.

This sample was gathered from a patient who underwent chemoradiotherapy. This receptor was taken from a human donor with HPV-associated anogenital cancer. The receptor chain draws on TRBV4-3 and TRBJ1-1, with no confidently assigned D gene. The CDR3: CASSQDASRLNTEAFF. The sequenced DNA: TGCGCCAGCAGCCAAGATGCGAGCCGGCTGAACACTGAAGCTTTCTTT.